This T cell receptor beta chain comes out of a study of molecular identifiers for immune sequencing clone quantification. The CDR3 sequence is 12 residues long. Germline V gives CDR1 KGHDR, CDR2 SFDVKD. The V end was cut by 4 bases, the J end by 7 bases, with 9 bases between. In TCRdb, the PCR reads were re-called with MiXCR into one record per CDR3 protein. Of some 580,000 distinct CDR3 sequences in the sample, over 25% were seen once. Every naive CD8 library was made from between about 17,000 and 1,100,000 sorted cells with 10%, 30% or 50% RNA. The table lists this clonotype with a few counts. The chain couples TRBV24-1 to TRBJ2-5; D may be TRBD2 (5 bases). Specimen: naive CD8+ T cells from blood, with Jurkat cell RNA spiked in. The subset is: FACS-sorted CD8+CD4-CCR7+CD45RA+ naive T cells. This sequence was found in a human donor in good health. Some libraries in this study had Jurkat cell RNA spiked in. The CDR3 reads CATSDRRGTQYF. The DNA of the CDR3 is TGTGCCACCAGTGACCGACGGGGGACCCAGTACTTC.